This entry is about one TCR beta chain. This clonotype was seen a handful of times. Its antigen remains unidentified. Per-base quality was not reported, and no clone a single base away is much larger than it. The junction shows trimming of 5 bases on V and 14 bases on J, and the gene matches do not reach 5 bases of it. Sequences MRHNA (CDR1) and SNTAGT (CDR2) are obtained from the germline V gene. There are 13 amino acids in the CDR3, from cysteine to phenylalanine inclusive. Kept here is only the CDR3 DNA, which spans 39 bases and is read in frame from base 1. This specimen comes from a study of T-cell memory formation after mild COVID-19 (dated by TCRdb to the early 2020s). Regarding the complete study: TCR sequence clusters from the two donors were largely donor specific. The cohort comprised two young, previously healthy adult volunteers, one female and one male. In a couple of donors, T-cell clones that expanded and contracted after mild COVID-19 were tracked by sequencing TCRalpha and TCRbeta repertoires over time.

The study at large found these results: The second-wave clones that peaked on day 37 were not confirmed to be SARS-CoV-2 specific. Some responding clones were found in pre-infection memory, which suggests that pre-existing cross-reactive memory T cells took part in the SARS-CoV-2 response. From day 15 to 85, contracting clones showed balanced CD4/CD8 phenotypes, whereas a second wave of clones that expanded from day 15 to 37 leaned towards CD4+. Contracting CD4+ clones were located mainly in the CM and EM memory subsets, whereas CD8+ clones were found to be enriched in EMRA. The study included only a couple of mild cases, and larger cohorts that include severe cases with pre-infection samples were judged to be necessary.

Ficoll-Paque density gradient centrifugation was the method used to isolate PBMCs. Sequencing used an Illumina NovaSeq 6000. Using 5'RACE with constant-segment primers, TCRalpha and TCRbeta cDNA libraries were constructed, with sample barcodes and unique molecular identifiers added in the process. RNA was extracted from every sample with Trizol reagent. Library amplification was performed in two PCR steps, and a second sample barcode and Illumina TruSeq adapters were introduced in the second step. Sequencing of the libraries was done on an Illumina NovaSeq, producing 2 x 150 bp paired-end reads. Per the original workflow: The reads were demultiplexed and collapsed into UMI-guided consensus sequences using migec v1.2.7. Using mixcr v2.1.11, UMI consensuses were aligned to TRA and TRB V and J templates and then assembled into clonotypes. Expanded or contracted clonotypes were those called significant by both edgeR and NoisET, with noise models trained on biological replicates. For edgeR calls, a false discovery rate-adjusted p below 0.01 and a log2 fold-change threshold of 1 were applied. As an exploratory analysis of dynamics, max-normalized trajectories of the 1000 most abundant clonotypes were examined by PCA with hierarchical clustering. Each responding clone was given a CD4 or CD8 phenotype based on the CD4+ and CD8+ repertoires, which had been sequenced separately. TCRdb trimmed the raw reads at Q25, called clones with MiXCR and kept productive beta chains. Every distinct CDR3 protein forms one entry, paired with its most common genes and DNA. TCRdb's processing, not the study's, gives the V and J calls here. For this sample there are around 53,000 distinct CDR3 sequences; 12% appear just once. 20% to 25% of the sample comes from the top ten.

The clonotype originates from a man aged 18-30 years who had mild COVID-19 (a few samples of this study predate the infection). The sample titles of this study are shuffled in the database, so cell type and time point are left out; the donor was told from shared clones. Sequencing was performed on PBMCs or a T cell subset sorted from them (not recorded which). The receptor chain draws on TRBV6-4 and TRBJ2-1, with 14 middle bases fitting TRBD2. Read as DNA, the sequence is TGTGCCAGCAGTCCCGGGACTAGCGGGGGAAAGTTCTTC. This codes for CASSPGTSGGKFF.